This T cell receptor beta chain was documented in a study of Ad26.COV2.S vaccination and SARS-CoV-2 variants. Study information: The COV1001 Ad26.COV2.S trial arm included the donor. Regarding the study as a whole: Recipients given vaccine exceeded placebo recipients in spike-specific TCR breadth. Breadth measured for non-spike TCRs was similar across vaccine and placebo recipients.

Profiled with immunoSEQ multiplex PCR; TCRdb holds only in-frame clones, not every one. The repertoire holds 200,000 to 250,000 clones, with over 75% as singletons. About this clone itself: The antigen remains unidentified.

Deletions cut 0 bases from V and 2 bases from J, with 12 bases between. CDR1 SGHRS and CDR2 YFSETQ come from the germline V gene. CDR3 size: 15 residues. This sample's treatment: roughly 19 received Ad26.COV2.S at low or high dose, single or two shots; about 5 received placebo; per-sample allocation not given. Samples came from day 63 after the first vaccine or placebo injection. Participants' vaccine, an Ad26 vector, delivered Wuhan-strain SARS-CoV-2 spike. V and J are TRBV5-1 and TRBJ2-7, with D perhaps matching TRBD2 (6 bases). The specimen comprised peripheral blood, sampled in a trial of Ad26.COV2.S vaccine versus placebo. This TCR was recovered from a person aged 18 to 65 who received the Ad26.COV2.S COVID-19 vaccine or a placebo. CDR3 sequence: CASSLEEGITYEQYF. CDR3 coding DNA: TGCGCCAGCAGCTTGGAGGAGGGGATCACCTACGAGCAGTACTTC.